The 29 T cell receptor beta chains in this list originate from one sample, sequenced in a study of cytomegalovirus exposure and HLA in healthy donors. This PCR relied on a set of 60 Vbeta primers and 13 Jbeta primers. Assay used: immunoSEQ multiplex PCR; TCRdb lists only in-frame clones, some missing. The table has approximately 110,000 clones, 60% to 85% seen once; the top ten hold roughly 4.9%. The sample was PBMCs. The receptors shown here come from a female donor in good health and CMV-seropositive.

J is TRBJ2-1 and V is TRBV30; 12 bases map to TRBD2. Germline CDR1 GTSNPN, CDR2 SVGIG (reference sequence). CDR3 length: 14 residues. V lost 7 bases, J lost 5 bases, and 6 bases stayed unmatched. CDR3 region: CASRTSGVHNEQFF. Written as DNA, the CDR3 is TGTGCCTCCCGGACTAGCGGGGTCCACAATGAGCAGTTCTTC.

The V call is TRBV5-1, the J call TRBJ2-2; a weak D match, TRBD2 (5 bases). Germline loops: CDR1 SGHRS, CDR2 YFSETQ. V was clipped by 1 base and J by 0 bases, with 19 bases between them. The CDR3 length is 19 residues. The CDR3 coding sequence is TGCGCCAGCAGCTTGCGGGATGTCTCGTCTGTTCCGAACACCGGGGAGCTGTTTTTT. Translated, it gives CASSLRDVSSVPNTGELFF.

The chain couples TRBV19 to TRBJ2-2; TRBD1 matches 7 bases. Germline CDR1 reads LNHDA; CDR2 reads SQIVND (reference sequence). The junction had 6 bases not matched to a gene; V was cut back by 7 bases and J by 4 bases. The CDR3 is 14 residues long. Here the CDR3 DNA reads TGTGCCAGTAACAACAGGGGATCCACCGGGGAGCTGTTTTTT. Translated, it gives CASNNRGSTGELFF.

This sequence joins TRBV5-8 and TRBJ1-1; D uncertain. There are 11 residues in the CDR3. CDR1 and CDR2 from the germline V gene are SGHTS and YDEGEE. V lost 9 bases and J lost 3, with 9 bases in between. This CDR3 reads CATHRDTEAFF. The CDR3 DNA is TGTGCCACGCACAGAGACACTGAAGCTTTCTTT.

In regard to this clone: This same CDR3 is encoded by further DNA sequences in the sample. The chain uses TRBV6-6 and TRBJ2-7; D unclear. There are 11 residues in the CDR3. Trimming cost V 5 bases and J 6 bases, with 8 bases left between them. CDR1 is MNHNY, CDR2 SVGAGI, per germline (reference sequence). This CDR3 reads CASSLSVEQYF. CDR3 coding DNA: TGTGCCAGCAGTCTGTCGGTCGAGCAGTACTTC.

J is TRBJ2-3 and V is TRBV18; 11 nucleotides agree with TRBD2. The trim removed 2 bases at V and 10 bases at J, leaving 11 bases unmatched. CDR3 length: 16 amino acids. Germline lookup yields CDR1 KGHSH and CDR2 LQKENI. The CDR3 region has the DNA TGTGCCAGCTCACCAATCGGGACTAGCGGCCCAGGGGCGCAGTATTTT. Translated, it gives CASSPIGTSGPGAQYF. Combining the CDR3 with reference TRBV18 and TRBJ2-3 gives the whole variable domain NAGVMQNPRHLVRRRGQEARLRCSPMKGHSHVYWYRQLPEEGLKFMVYLQKENIIDESGMPKERFSAEFPKEGPSILRIQQVVRGDSAAYFCASSPIGTSGPGAQYFGPGTRLTVL.

The chain joins TRBV6-5 to TRBJ1-1; 7 bases are a match to TRBD1. The CDR3 sequence is 11 residues long. Germline V gene lookup returns CDR1 MNHEY and CDR2 SVGAGI. Trimming cost V 8 bases and J 11 bases; bases outside gene matches: 8. The CDR3 nucleotides read TGTGCCAGCGGAGCAGGGGGATCGGCTTTCTTT. Its protein product is CASGAGGSAFF.

The chain joins TRBV30 to TRBJ1-6, with a weak D call TRBD1 (6 bases). Germline V gene data show CDR1 as GTSNPN and CDR2 as SVGIG (reference sequence). V lost 5 bases to trimming and J lost 7 bases, with 18 bases between them. The CDR3 length is 15 residues. The chain's CDR3 is CAWQFRGFQNSPLHF. In nucleotides, the CDR3 is TGTGCCTGGCAGTTCAGGGGATTTCAAAATTCACCCCTCCACTTT.

CDR3 nucleotides: TGTGCCAGCAGCGTAGCTAACACTGAAGCTTTCTTT. Its protein is CASSVANTEAFF. The rearrangement joins TRBV9 to TRBJ1-1; D is uncertain. Between the trimmed V and J ends, which lost 0 bases and 2 bases, there was a span of 2 bases. Germline V lookup: CDR1 SGDLS, CDR2 YYNGEE. The length of the CDR3 is 12 residues.

The rearrangement uses TRBV7-9 and TRBJ2-1; D perhaps matches TRBD1 (6 bases). CDR1 and CDR2 (germline): SEHNR, FQNEAQ (reference sequence). Trimming shortened V by 3 bases and J by 0 bases, and 15 bases separated the two germline ends. The CDR3 runs 17 residues. As DNA, the CDR3 is TGTGCCAGCAGCTTGGAGGACAGCCCGATCTCCTACAATGAGCAGTTCTTC. Its translation is CASSLEDSPISYNEQFF.

The chain joins TRBV9 to TRBJ2-7; TRBD1 matches 9 bases. Germline V gene lookup returns CDR1 SGDLS and CDR2 YYNGEE. The length of the CDR3 is 16 residues. Unmatched junction bases numbered 13, after V lost 3 bases and J lost 6 bases. The CDR3 region is CASSAGQGFTAIEQYF. The CDR3 coding sequence is TGTGCCAGCAGCGCTGGACAGGGGTTCACGGCTATCGAGCAGTACTTC.

This clone was seen a few times. The V call is TRBV6-5, the J call TRBJ2-1; possible D gene TRBD1, 6 bases. This CDR3 comprises 15 residues. V shed 5 bases and J shed 7 bases, with 18 bases lying between them. CDR1 and CDR2 (germline): MNHEY, SVGAGI. DNA for the CDR3: TGTGCCAGCAGTACCAGGGGTAAGGGTACGAATGAGCAGTTCTTC. It yields the protein CASSTRGKGTNEQFF.

The V gene is TRBV18, the J gene TRBJ1-2; D is unclear. Trimming took 3 bases from V and 8 from J, leaving 13 bases between them. CDR1 and CDR2 from the germline V gene are KGHSH and LQKENI. This CDR3 has 13 amino acids. CDR3 in DNA: TGTGCCAGCTCACCCCAGAGCGATCGGGGCTACACCTTC. This encodes CASSPQSDRGYTF.

The rearrangement joins TRBV30 to TRBJ2-7; 11 nucleotides line up with TRBD2. The J segment lost 2 bases and the V segment lost 1 base, leaving 4 bases of the junction unmatched. Germline CDR1 is GTSNPN and CDR2 is SVGIG (reference sequence). This CDR3 is 15 amino acids long. The CDR3 is CAWSDGTSGPYEQYF. CDR3 DNA: TGTGCCTGGAGTGACGGGACTAGCGGTCCCTACGAGCAGTACTTC.

This clone turned up a few times. This chain connects TRBV30 to TRBJ1-5, with no clear D. The CDR3 contains 14 residues. Germline lookup yields CDR1 GTSNPN and CDR2 SVGIG (reference sequence). Trimming removed 1 base from V and 0 bases from J, with 7 bases in between. CDR3 region: CAWSAGTSNQPQHF. The CDR3 nucleotides read TGTGCCTGGAGTGCAGGTACTAGCAATCAGCCCCAGCATTTT.

The chain combines TRBV10-3 with TRBJ1-6, with 9 bases identical to TRBD1. Trimming at V came to 7 bases and at J to 9 bases, leaving 10 bases not matched to a gene. The CDR3 totals 15 residues. The germline V gene encodes CDR1 ENHRY and CDR2 SYGVKD. CDR3 nucleotides: TGTGCCATCACCTCCGGACAGGGGATGGGTTCACCCCTCCACTTT. Translated, it gives CAITSGQGMGSPLHF.

The chain uses TRBV25-1 and TRBJ2-5; 7 nucleotides match TRBD1. Looked up from germline, CDR1 is MGHDK and CDR2 is SYGVNS. V was clipped by 5 bases and J by 0 bases; unmatched bases: 12. The CDR3 sequence is 17 residues long. The CDR3 region has the DNA TGTGCCAGCAGTCCGCGGACAGGTCTTCTGTACCAAGAGACCCAGTACTTC. Translated: CASSPRTGLLYQETQYF. Looking up the rest from reference TRBV25-1 and TRBJ2-5 gives the full variable domain: EADIYQTPRYLVIGTGKKITLECSQTMGHDKMYWYQQDPGMELHLIHYSYGVNSTEKGDLSSESTVSRIRTEHFPLTLESARPSHTSQYLCASSPRTGLLYQETQYFGPGTRLLVL.

The count of this clone is one. The rearrangement joins TRBV5-1 to TRBJ2-7; unclear D gene. Trimming removed 0 bases at V and 9 bases at J, with 19 bases between. From germline, CDR1 is SGHRS and CDR2 YFSETQ. CDR3 length equals 15 residues. CDR3 residues: CASSLGGAWNLGQYF. The DNA of the CDR3 is TGCGCCAGCAGCTTGGGAGGCGCCTGGAACCTCGGGCAGTACTTC. The variable domain in full, with the rest retrieved from reference TRBV5-1 and TRBJ2-7, is KAGVTQTPRYLIKTRGQQVTLSCSPISGHRSVSWYQQTPGQGLQFLFEYFSETQRNKGNFPGRFSGRQFSNSRSEMNVSTLELGDSALYLCASSLGGAWNLGQYFGPGTRLTVT.

The chain carries TRBV7-2 and TRBJ2-2; the match to TRBD2 covers 9 bases. This CDR3 contains 16 residues. V shed 1 base, J shed 5 bases, and the junction held 5 bases outside the gene matches. Germline loops: CDR1 SGHTA, CDR2 FQGNSA. CDR3 region: CASSLVASGVTGELFF. CDR3 sequence (DNA): TGTGCCAGCAGCTTAGTCGCTAGCGGGGTAACCGGGGAGCTGTTTTTT.

The chain combines TRBV5-1 with TRBJ2-2, with 9 bases matching TRBD1. Germline lookup yields CDR1 SGHRS and CDR2 YFSETQ. The CDR3 is made up of 16 amino acids. The V segment lost 2 bases and the J segment 3 bases; nucleotides outside the gene matches: 5. The CDR3 nucleotides read TGCGCCAGCAGCTTAACCGGGACAGGGTACACCGGGGAGCTGTTTTTT. It specifies CASSLTGTGYTGELFF.

The V and J genes are TRBV5-1 and TRBJ1-1, with TRBD1 matching 8 bases. With V trimmed by 0 bases and J by 1 base, 2 bases remained unmatched. The CDR3 is made up of 15 amino acids. The V gene's germline CDR1 is SGHRS and CDR2 YFSETQ. CDR3 sequence: CASSLAGQGNTEAFF. CDR3 nucleotide sequence: TGCGCCAGCAGCTTGGCAGGACAGGGGAACACTGAAGCTTTCTTT. Full variable domain (missing parts from reference TRBV5-1 and TRBJ1-1): KAGVTQTPRYLIKTRGQQVTLSCSPISGHRSVSWYQQTPGQGLQFLFEYFSETQRNKGNFPGRFSGRQFSNSRSEMNVSTLELGDSALYLCASSLAGQGNTEAFFGQGTRLTVV.

This clone was observed a handful of times. The chain links TRBV2 to TRBJ1-6; tentatively, D is TRBD1 (6 bases). V was clipped by 5 bases and J by 7 bases, with 15 bases between them. Germline CDR1 and CDR2: SNHLY and FYNNEI. The CDR3 contains 15 residues. The chain's CDR3 is CASSPTGMVNSPLHF. CDR3 DNA sequence: TGTGCCAGCAGTCCAACAGGGATGGTGAATTCACCCCTCCACTTT.

The chain combines TRBV5-1 with TRBJ2-7; TRBD2 is a possible D gene (6 bases). Germline loops: CDR1 SGHRS, CDR2 YFSETQ. The V end was cut by 5 bases, the J end by 0 bases, with 12 bases between. The CDR3 is 14 residues long. The CDR3 sequence is CASSPIADSYEQYF. In DNA, the CDR3 is TGCGCCAGCAGTCCTATAGCGGACTCCTACGAGCAGTACTTC. The full variable domain, rest sourced from reference TRBV5-1 and TRBJ2-7, is KAGVTQTPRYLIKTRGQQVTLSCSPISGHRSVSWYQQTPGQGLQFLFEYFSETQRNKGNFPGRFSGRQFSNSRSEMNVSTLELGDSALYLCASSPIADSYEQYFGPGTRLTVT.

This chain joins TRBV4-1 and TRBJ1-1, with TRBD1 matching 7 bases. Losses at the gene ends were 4 bases for V and 5 bases for J; bases not matched to a gene: 10. Germline CDR1 MGHRA, CDR2 YSYEKL. This CDR3 contains 15 residues. The CDR3 region is CASSRPNRGRTEAFF. CDR3 in DNA: TGCGCCAGCAGCCGACCCAACAGGGGAAGGACTGAAGCTTTCTTT.

The gene calls are TRBV28 and TRBJ2-7; tentatively, D is TRBD1 (5 bases). CDR3 length: 12 residues. Germline V gives CDR1 MDHEN, CDR2 SYDVKM. V lost 5 bases, J lost 5 bases, and 10 bases lay in between. Here the CDR3 DNA reads TGTGCCAGCAGTATCCAAGGGGACGAGCAGTACTTC. Translating gives CASSIQGDEQYF.

The V call is TRBV6-1, the J call TRBJ1-1; tentatively, D is TRBD1 (5 bases). V was clipped by 7 bases and J by 5 bases, with 17 bases between them. This CDR3 has 14 residues. From germline, CDR1 is MNHNS and CDR2 SASEGT. CDR3 sequence reads: CASILGGTRTEAFF. The CDR3 region has the DNA TGTGCCAGCATTCTTGGGGGGACGCGAACTGAAGCTTTCTTT.

The genes are TRBV6-1 and TRBJ2-5; 10 bases are shared with TRBD2. V lost 2 bases, J lost 5 bases, and 8 bases stayed unmatched. This CDR3 has 16 residues. Per the germline V gene, CDR1 is MNHNS and CDR2 is SASEGT. CDR3 bases: TGTGCCAGCAGTGAAAGCCTAGCGGGGGTTCGGGAGACCCAGTACTTC. This sequence encodes CASSESLAGVRETQYF.

The rearrangement uses TRBV7-9 and TRBJ1-6; D remains unclear. The CDR3 length is 12 residues. V was clipped by 3 bases and J by 7 bases, with 4 bases between them. Germline V CDR1 and CDR2: SEHNR, FQNEAQ (reference sequence). CDR3 sequence reads: CASSFLNSPLHF. CDR3 in DNA: TGTGCCAGCAGCTTTCTCAATTCACCCCTCCACTTT.

This clone was picked up one time. V gene TRBV6-5 combines with J gene TRBJ1-2; a weak D match, TRBD1 (5 bases). V was shortened by 6 bases and J by 7 bases, with 18 bases between the two germline ends. Germline CDR1 is MNHEY and CDR2 is SVGAGI. CDR3 size: 14 residues. CDR3 protein: CASSPPYRQFGYTF. CDR3 in DNA: TGTGCCAGCAGCCCGCCGTACCGACAGTTTGGCTACACCTTC.